This T cell receptor (beta chain) emerged from a study of CD8+ T cells in alopecia areata. Overall study context: The graft donors were approximately 6-12-month-old C3H/HeJ mice with spontaneous alopecia, and their skin went to roughly 6-10-week-old female C3H/HeJ mice.

This clone was observed at least ten times. Its specificity is not known. Gene names follow the mouse nomenclature. From the germline J gene comes the end of the CDR3, since the read stops 4 residues before it. Germline V lookup: CDR1 NNHNN, CDR2 SYGAGS (reference sequence). The CDR3 totals 12 residues. Study results and caveats: Greater clonality was observed in lesional scalp samples, especially alopecia totalis/universalis, versus normal scalp.

RNA was extracted and reverse transcribed into cDNA as the sequencing template. Here immunoSEQ multiplex PCR was the method, and the copy in TCRdb shows in-frame clones only, minus some. This sample includes under 9,000 clones with no singletons; its ten biggest clones take up around 20%. The authors sorted pooled cutaneous lymph node cells using CD4, CD8alpha, NKG2D, NKG2ACE and other markers. The specimen was CD8+ T cells sorted from a lymph node. This chain uses TRBV13-2 with TRBJ2-7; 8 positions match TRBD2. The TCR was taken from a C3H/HeJ mouse with alopecia areata. MHC haplotype: H2-k. The DNA read from the CDR3 is TGTGCCAGCGGAAACTGGGGGTAT. Protein: CASGNWGY. The whole CDR3 protein reads CASGNWGYEQYF.